The source of this T cell receptor beta chain is a study of cytomegalovirus exposure and HLA in healthy donors. Profiled with immunoSEQ multiplex PCR; TCRdb holds only in-frame clones, not every one. The table records tens of thousands of clones, over 85% of them present only once. Germline V CDR1 and CDR2: MNHEY, SMNVEV (reference sequence). V gave up 6 bases and J gave up 7 bases, with 16 bases separating them. This CDR3 comprises 14 residues. The source material was PBMCs. The chain is built from TRBV27 and TRBJ1-5, with D possibly matching TRBD1 (6 bases). This sequence was found in a woman aged 18-29 years in good health and CMV-seronegative. The CDR3 reads CASSNQGTGQPQHF. CDR3 sequence (DNA): TGTGCCAGCAGCAATCAGGGGACGGGGCAGCCCCAGCATTTT.